The sequence of this T cell receptor beta chain was determined in a study of shared clonotypes between healthy human individuals (dated by TCRdb to about 2020). Looking at the study overall: The cohort included three men and a couple of women between 18 and 49 years of age. For each donor, CD4 naive and CD4 memory were each run on three plates, CD8 naive on two plates, and CD8 memory on one plate. To estimate repertoire size and how much clonotypes are shared between individuals, the study performed deep sequencing of blood TCR repertoires from 4 to 6 healthy adults. Different laboratories and diverse techniques were used to prepare libraries and sequence TCR repertoires, to increase sequencing depth and limit assay-specific biases. Per donor, leukapheresis produced somewhere between about 0.9 and 9 billion PBMCs.

With regard to this clone: The antigen it recognizes is unknown. Per-base quality was not reported, and no clone a single base away is much larger than it.

Using the deep immunoSEQ assay, multiplex PCR amplified TCR CDR3 regions from genomic DNA. Extracted genomic DNA from each cell subset was spread evenly across all wells of several immunoSEQ 96-well plates, with each plate serving as a replicate. Each replicate PCR for sorted subsets received roughly 200 ng genomic DNA, equal to about 29,000 T cell genomes. The purified libraries were quantified using a Qubit 3.0 fluorometer, sized with a Bioanalyzer 2100, and then quantified again using the KAPA Library Quantification kit. Each immunoSEQ 96-well plate was sequenced on its own single-read 150-cycle Illumina NextSeq 550 flow cell. The authors processed their data as follows. The immunoSEQ output contained only junctional sequences without quality scores, so filtering could not match that applied to full-length reads. Sequences were annotated with PyIR, a Python wrapper for IgBLAST v1.9, using IMGT germline references to assign V/J genes and CDR3. Reads with weak V/J assignments (E-value above 1e-6), missing CDR3, stop codons, out-of-frame junctions, or ambiguous translated residues were removed. A V3J clonotype was defined by an identical inferred V gene, J gene, and CDR3 amino acid sequence. Percentage overlap between repertoires was calculated by dividing the number of shared unique clonotypes by the size of the smaller repertoire. Repertoire richness was assessed with RTK rarefaction, the Chao1 estimator, and Recon v2.1 estimates of unobserved clonotypes. For all TCRbeta clonotypes obtained by the gDNA method from four donors, generation probabilities were computed with OLGA. TCRdb took over this immuneACCESS table, retaining in-frame rearrangements with V and J assigned. Such tables are incomplete; in checked studies, under half of the missing clones stem from an unresolved V gene, and the remainder is unexplained. V, J and clone size are those of that table, while D and trimming were read from the DNA. The sample table shows about 2.3 million clones, and 85% to 95% are seen once. The ten largest make up about 0.39% of the sample.

The donors were healthy, HIV-negative adults who had no recently reported acute infections or vaccinations. Every donor was a Caucasian adult living in Nashville, Tennessee, USA. CD4+ T cells were enriched by magnetic negative selection, after which naive cells were positively selected on CD45RA and the negative fraction was taken as the memory subset. Blood was collected by leukapheresis, and PBMCs were isolated by Ficoll-Histopaque density gradient centrifugation and then cryopreserved in liquid nitrogen vapor phase. Analytical flow cytometry was used to check the purity and quantity of every magnetically sorted T cell population. Genomic DNA was isolated from every sorted fraction and measured by UV absorbance on a Nanodrop 2000c. Study-wide findings and limitations: The genetic and exposure-history diversity represented was limited by the small number of donors. Across a few donors, approximately 5% of naive CD4, roughly 3.3% of naive CD8, approximately 2.5% of memory CD4, and approximately 0.4% of memory CD8 clonotypes were shared. Sampling was restricted to blood, and TCR repertoires in tissue are likely to differ from TCR repertoires in blood. Compared with non-shared clonotypes, the clonotypes found in all four sorted-subset donors had higher generation probabilities. Pairwise subsampling indicated that sequencing depth was expected to affect the degree of clonotype sharing among donors. Estimated clonotype richness was generally larger for naive than for memory subsets. Incomplete sequencing was indicated by rarefaction of sorted-subset datasets, despite the large sequencing depth.

The CDR3 runs 14 residues from the cysteine to the phenylalanine. The entry retains the CDR3 DNA only, 42 bases that are in frame from base 1. For CDR1 and CDR2, the germline V gene lists SGHTA and FQGTGA. Trimming takes 2 bases from V and 5 bases from J, and the germline ends sit 11 bases apart. Here the chain combines TRBV7-3 and TRBJ2-3; too little of a D gene remains to name it. This clonotype was obtained from a man aged 18-30 years in good health. Some clones in this sample may be carry-over from other donors' samples. Sequencing was performed on naive CD4+ T cells from PBMCs. Read against the paper, the sample's cell subset or site label means: CD45RA+ positively selected. In nucleotides, the sequence is TGTGCCAGCAGCTTAGGCTCAAACCTAGATACGCAGTATTTT. It specifies CASSLGSNLDTQYF.